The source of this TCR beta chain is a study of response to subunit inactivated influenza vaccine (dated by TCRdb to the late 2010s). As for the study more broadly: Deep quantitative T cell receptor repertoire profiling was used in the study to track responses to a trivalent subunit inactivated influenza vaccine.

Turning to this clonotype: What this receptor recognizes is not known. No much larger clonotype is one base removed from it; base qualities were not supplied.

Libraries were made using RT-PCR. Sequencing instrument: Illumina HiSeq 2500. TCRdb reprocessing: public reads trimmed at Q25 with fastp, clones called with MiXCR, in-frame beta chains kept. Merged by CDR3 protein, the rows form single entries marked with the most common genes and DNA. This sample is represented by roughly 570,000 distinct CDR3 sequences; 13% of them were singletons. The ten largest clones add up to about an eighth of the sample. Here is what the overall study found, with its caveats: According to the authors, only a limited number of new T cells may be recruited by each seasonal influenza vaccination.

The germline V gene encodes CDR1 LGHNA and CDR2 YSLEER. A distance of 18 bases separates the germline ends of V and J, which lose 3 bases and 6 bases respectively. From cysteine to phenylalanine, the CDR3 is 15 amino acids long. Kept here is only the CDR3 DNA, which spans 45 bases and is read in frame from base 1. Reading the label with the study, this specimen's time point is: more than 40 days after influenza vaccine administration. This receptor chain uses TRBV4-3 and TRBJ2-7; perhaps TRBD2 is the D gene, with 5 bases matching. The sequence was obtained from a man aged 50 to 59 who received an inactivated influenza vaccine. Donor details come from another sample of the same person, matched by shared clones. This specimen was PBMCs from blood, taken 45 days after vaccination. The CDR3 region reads CASSQRLQGGPEQYF. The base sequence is TGCGCCAGCAGCCAGAGACTGCAAGGCGGGCCCGAGCAGTACTTC.